These 9 T cell receptor beta chains were all obtained from the same sample, sequenced in a study of T cells in localized non-small cell lung cancer. The protocol was immunoSEQ multiplex PCR, while the TCRdb copy is restricted to in-frame clones and leaves out a portion. Of approximately 45,000 clones in the sample, about 85% were seen once. The specimen was PBMCs, collected before any cancer treatment. These receptors came from a man aged 35 to 69 with stage II lung adenocarcinoma.

The V call is TRBV2, the J call TRBJ2-5; 7 bases align to TRBD1. V trimming: 7 bases; J trimming: 1 base; junction bases outside the gene matches: 6. The CDR3 has 14 residues. In germline, CDR1 is SNHLY, CDR2 FYNNEI. The CDR3 loop is CASMVDRAQETQYF. The CDR3 DNA sequence: TGTGCCAGCATGGTTGACAGGGCCCAAGAGACCCAGTACTTC.

The rearrangement links TRBV9 to TRBJ1-1, with TRBD1 identical over 9 bases. The CDR3 extends over 16 amino acids. V was pared by 2 bases and J by 3 bases, with 8 bases of the junction left unmatched. The germline CDR1 and CDR2 sequences are SGDLS and YYNGEE. The CDR3 sequence: CASSVTGGGGDTEAFF. The CDR3 DNA sequence: TGTGCCAGCAGCGTTACAGGGGGCGGAGGGGACACTGAAGCTTTCTTT.

This rearrangement joins TRBV19 to TRBJ1-1, with 11 bases identical to TRBD1. Germline V gene data show CDR1 as LNHDA and CDR2 as SQIVND (reference sequence). The CDR3 consists of 17 residues. V gave up 4 bases and J gave up 1 base; unmatched junction bases: 8. The CDR3 here is CASSTRTGGAWNTEAFF. DNA of the CDR3: TGTGCCAGTAGTACCAGGACAGGGGGCGCCTGGAACACTGAAGCTTTCTTT.

V and J are TRBV5-1 and TRBJ1-1; TRBD1 agrees at 7 bases. The CDR3 length is 16 residues. V lost 3 bases and J lost 4; bases outside the gene matches: 12. Germline V gene data show CDR1 as SGHRS and CDR2 as YFSETQ. As DNA, the CDR3 is TGCGCCAGCAGCTCTACGGACAGGCTCGCCGGCACTGAAGCTTTCTTT. Translation gives CASSSTDRLAGTEAFF.

The rearrangement joins TRBV30 to TRBJ2-5; D unresolved. Germline V CDR1 and CDR2: GTSNPN, SVGIG (reference sequence). The CDR3 extends over 12 amino acids. The V gene lost 1 base and the J gene lost 5 bases, with 8 bases spanning the gap. The CDR3 DNA follows: TGTGCCTGGAGTGAGTTCGACGAGACCCAGTACTTC. Its protein product is CAWSEFDETQYF.

This chain joins TRBV6-1 and TRBJ2-7, with D tentatively TRBD1 or TRBD2 (5 bases each). The germline V and J ends were trimmed by 2 bases and 4 bases, with 12 bases remaining between them. Germline V gene lookup returns CDR1 MNHNS and CDR2 SASEGT. The CDR3 consists of 14 residues. This CDR3 reads CASSERGGPYEQYF. CDR3 nucleotides: TGTGCCAGCAGTGAACGTGGGGGACCTTACGAGCAGTACTTC.

This rearrangement joins TRBV19 to TRBJ1-4; D uncertain. The CDR3 length is 14 residues. Germline V gives CDR1 LNHDA, CDR2 SQIVND (reference sequence). V dropped 5 bases and J dropped 4 bases, with 11 bases sitting between them. The CDR3, as DNA: TGTGCCAGTAGTCTCGGACTTTTTAATGAAAAACTGTTTTTT. Its protein is CASSLGLFNEKLFF.

Concerning this clone: No DNA is shown, since the ends of the CDR3 on it are uncertain; the CDR3 is the one TCRdb lists. This chain links TRBV21-1 with TRBJ2-3; the DNA was not used to check the table's D call, TRBD1. TRBV21-1 is a recognized pseudogene. With termini counted, the CDR3 has 14 amino acids. CDR3 in amino acids: CASEWGPGTDTQYF.

V and J are TRBV10-2 and TRBJ1-5; D unclear. The V end was cut by 5 bases, the J end by 4 bases, with 12 bases between. This CDR3 is built from 14 residues. The germline V gene encodes CDR1 WSHSY and CDR2 SAAADI. The CDR3 spells CASSNQRANQPQHF. The CDR3 coding sequence is TGCGCCAGCAGTAACCAGCGTGCTAATCAGCCCCAGCATTTT.